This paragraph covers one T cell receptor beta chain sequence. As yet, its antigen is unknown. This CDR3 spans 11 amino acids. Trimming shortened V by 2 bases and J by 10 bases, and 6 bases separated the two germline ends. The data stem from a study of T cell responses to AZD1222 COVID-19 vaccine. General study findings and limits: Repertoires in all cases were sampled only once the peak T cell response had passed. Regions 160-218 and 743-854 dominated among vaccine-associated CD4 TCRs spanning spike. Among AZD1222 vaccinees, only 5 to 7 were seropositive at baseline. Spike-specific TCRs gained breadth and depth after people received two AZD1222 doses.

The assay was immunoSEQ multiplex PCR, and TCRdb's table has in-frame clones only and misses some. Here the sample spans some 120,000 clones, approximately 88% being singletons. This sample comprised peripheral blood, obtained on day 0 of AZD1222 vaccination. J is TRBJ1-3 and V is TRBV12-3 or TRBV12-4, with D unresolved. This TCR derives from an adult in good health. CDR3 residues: CASSLLGTIYF. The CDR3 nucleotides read TGTGCCAGCAGTTTACTGGGGACCATATATTTT.